This note documents a single T cell receptor beta chain sequence. What antigen it recognizes has not been identified. No much larger clone exists at a distance of one base, and base qualities are not known. From its cysteine to its phenylalanine, the CDR3 spans 11 amino acids. CDR3 DNA only is kept here, 33 bases in frame from base 1. V loses 11 bases, J loses 5 bases, and the germline ends lie 11 bases apart. According to the germline V gene (reference sequence), CDR1 reads LGHDT and CDR2 reads YNNKEL. High-throughput TCR beta sequencing profiled peripheral blood CD8+ and CD4+ T cells from healthy donors, Susac syndrome patients and multiple sclerosis patients. Healthy donors were age- and sex-matched controls. Bulk CD8+ and CD4+ T cells were purified by magnetic negative isolation, while CD8+ TEMRA cells were enriched using FACS. Blood was collected in EDTA tubes and processed within 24 hours, with PBMCs isolated through density gradient centrifugation. PBMCs intended for TCR sequencing were cryopreserved in liquid nitrogen and thawed later in a water bath at 37 degrees C. A purity of at least 90% was achieved for sorted or isolated CD4+, CD8+ and CD8+ TEMRA cells.

The data stem from a study of CD8 T cells in Susac syndrome (dated by TCRdb to between 2018 and 2020). Describing the broader study: Whether CD8+ T cell activation and differentiation in Susac syndrome was antigen driven was tested using repertoire sequencing.

RNA was extracted using the RNeasy kit, and about 0.5 to 1 ug of the RNA was reverse transcribed with random hexamers. The immunoSEQ multiplex PCR assay, which covers 54 Vbeta and 13 Jbeta segments, was used to amplify TCR beta CDR3 regions. Bias from PCR amplification was corrected by using a synthetic template baseline for primer optimization and for computational correction. On the authors' methods: Reads were annotated to V, D and J genes according to IMGT and were analyzed with immunoSEQ Analyzer, with only productive sequences retained. To calculate clonality, Shannon entropy was normalized by log2 of the number of productive unique sequences and then subtracted from one. Public and private clones were assessed among the 100 most prevalent clones of each patient and control. Susac-specific clones were defined as absent from healthy and MS cohorts, 850 to 1,300 published viral clones and other ImmuneACCESS disease sequences. TCRdb trimmed the raw reads at Q25, called clones with MiXCR and kept productive beta chains. Each entry merges the rows of one CDR3 protein and shows their most common DNA and genes. TCRdb assigned the V and J calls; the authors' analysis was not used. The sample profile shows some 130,000 distinct CDR3 sequences; about 96% of them were found once. More than 0.09% of the sample belongs to the ten largest clones.

The full study reports these points: The number of individuals in the TCR sequencing and HLA analysis was acknowledged as relatively small.

The sample taken for sequencing was CD4+ T cells from PBMCs. Rearrangement joined TRBV3-1 to TRBJ2-3; a tentative D match to TRBD1 spans 6 bases. The source of this sequence is a human donor in good health. The DNA is TGTGCCTGTTCAGGGGTAGATACGCAGTATTTT. Its coded protein is CACSGVDTQYF.